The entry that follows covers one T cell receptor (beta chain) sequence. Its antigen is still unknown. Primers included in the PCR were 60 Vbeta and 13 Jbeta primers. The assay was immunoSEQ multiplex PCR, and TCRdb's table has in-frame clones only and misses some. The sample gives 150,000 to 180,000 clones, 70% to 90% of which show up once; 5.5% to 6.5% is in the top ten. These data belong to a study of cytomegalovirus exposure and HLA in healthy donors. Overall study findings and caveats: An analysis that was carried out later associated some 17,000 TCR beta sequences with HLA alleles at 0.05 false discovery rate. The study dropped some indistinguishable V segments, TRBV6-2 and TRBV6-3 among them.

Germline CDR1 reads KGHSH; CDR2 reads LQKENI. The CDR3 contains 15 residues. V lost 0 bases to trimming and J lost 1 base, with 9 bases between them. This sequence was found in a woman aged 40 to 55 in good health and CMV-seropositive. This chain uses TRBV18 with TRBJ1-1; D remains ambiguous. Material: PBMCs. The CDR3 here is CASSPPNIENTEAFF. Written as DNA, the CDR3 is TGTGCCAGCTCACCACCGAACATCGAGAACACTGAAGCTTTCTTT. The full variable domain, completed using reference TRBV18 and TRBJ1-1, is NAGVMQNPRHLVRRRGQEARLRCSPMKGHSHVYWYRQLPEEGLKFMVYLQKENIIDESGMPKERFSAEFPKEGPSILRIQQVVRGDSAAYFCASSPPNIENTEAFFGQGTRLTVV.